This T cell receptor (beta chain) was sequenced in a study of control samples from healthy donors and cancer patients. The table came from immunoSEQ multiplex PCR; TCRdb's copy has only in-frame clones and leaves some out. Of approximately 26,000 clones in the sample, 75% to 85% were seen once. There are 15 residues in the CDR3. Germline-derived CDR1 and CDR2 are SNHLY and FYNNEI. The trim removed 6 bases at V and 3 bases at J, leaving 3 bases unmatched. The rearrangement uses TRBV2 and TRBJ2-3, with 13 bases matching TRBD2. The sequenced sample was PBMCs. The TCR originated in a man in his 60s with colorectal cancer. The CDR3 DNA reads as TGTGCCAGCAGACCGACTAGCGGGGGGACAGATACGCAGTATTTT. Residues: CASRPTSGGTDTQYF. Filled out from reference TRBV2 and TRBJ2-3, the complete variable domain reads EPEVTQTPSHQVTQMGQEVILRCVPISNHLYFYWYRQILGQKVEFLVSFYNNEISEKSEIFDDQFSVERPDGSNFTLKIRSTKLEDSAMYFCASRPTSGGTDTQYFGPGTRLTVL.